One and the same sample provided the 11 T cell receptor beta chains below, sequenced in a study of blood T cells in healthy people across ages. A J-beta primer mix and a sample-barcoded 5' primer were used in a second PCR of roughly 7 to 12 cycles. In TCRdb, the 5' RACE reads were re-called with MiXCR into one record per CDR3 protein. The sample comprises some 800,000 distinct CDR3 sequences, around 42% of which are singletons, and roughly 18% rests with the top ten. The sample consisted of blood. Receptor source: a man in his sixties in good health.

V is TRBV2 and J is TRBJ1-1; D might be TRBD1 (5 bases). CDR1 SNHLY and CDR2 FYNNEI come from the germline V gene. Trimming pared 7 bases from V and 6 bases from J, leaving 18 bases between. CDR3 length equals 14 residues. The CDR3 is CASTEGYRYSEAFF. Written as DNA, the CDR3 is TGTGCCAGCACCGAAGGGTACAGGTATTCTGAAGCTTTCTTT.

The chain is built from TRBV6-1 and TRBJ1-4; 9 bases map to TRBD1. CDR1 MNHNS and CDR2 SASEGT come from the germline V gene. The CDR3 is 16 amino acids. J lost 5 bases, V lost 5 bases, and 9 bases had no gene match. The CDR3 is CASSKQSGTGNEKLFF. In DNA form, the CDR3 reads TGTGCCAGCAGTAAGCAAAGCGGGACAGGGAATGAAAAACTGTTTTTT.

As for this clonotype: At one end, the junction sequence differs from germline, possibly due to a read error. DNA of the CDR3: TGTGCCAGCAGCCGACCGGGACTTAGCATAGATACGCAGTATTTT. Protein product: CASSRPGLSIDTQYF. V usage is TRBV7-2 and J usage is TRBJ2-3; a possible D gene is TRBD2 (6 bases). The CDR3 covers 15 residues. Germline CDR1 reads SGHTA; CDR2 reads FQGNSA.

The rearrangement links TRBV6-6 to TRBJ1-4; 9 nucleotides agree with TRBD1. J gave up 3 bases and V 7 bases, and 9 bases lay outside the gene matches. Germline CDR1 and CDR2: MNHNY and SVGAGI (reference sequence). CDR3 length: 16 residues. The CDR3 spells CASKGTGGLANEKLFF. The CDR3 bases are TGTGCCAGCAAGGGAACAGGGGGCTTAGCTAATGAAAAACTGTTTTTT.

The chain recombines TRBV4-2 with TRBJ2-7; 10 nucleotides align to TRBD2. The last part of the DNA fits TRBJ2-5 better; the J call may be wrong. Germline V CDR1 and CDR2: LGHNA, YNFKEQ. The CDR3 is made up of 17 amino acids. CDR3 DNA sequence: TGTGCCAGCAGCCAAGGTGGTAGCGGGGGGTCAGAAGGGACCCAGTACTTC. Its translation is CASSQGGSGGSEGTQYF.

The gene calls are TRBV9 and TRBJ2-3; D not resolved. With 4 bases removed from V and 6 bases from J, the gap between germline ends came to 12 bases. From germline, CDR1 is SGDLS and CDR2 YYNGEE. The CDR3 is made up of 13 amino acids. The CDR3: CASSLLCPDTQYF. CDR3 bases: TGTGCCAGCAGCCTCCTATGTCCGGATACGCAGTATTTT.

About this clonotype: It may be a read error: a sequence one base away is much more abundant. The gene calls are TRBV5-1 and TRBJ1-1, with 10 bases fitting TRBD1. Losses at the gene ends were 7 bases for V and 5 bases for J; bases not matched to a gene: 14. From germline, CDR1 is SGHRS and CDR2 YFSETQ. This CDR3 comprises 16 residues. CDR3 sequence (DNA): TGCGCCAGCGGCCCTGGAGCCCGACAGGGGGCTACTGAAGCTTTCTTT. This sequence encodes CASGPGARQGATEAFF.

This rearrangement joins TRBV24-1 to TRBJ2-5; TRBD2 might be the D (7 bases). The germline V and J ends were trimmed by 7 bases and 2 bases, with 13 bases remaining between them. Germline V gives CDR1 KGHDR, CDR2 SFDVKD. CDR3 length: 14 residues. CDR3 in amino acids: CATSGGQLQETQYF. As DNA, the CDR3 is TGTGCCACCAGCGGGGGGCAATTACAAGAGACCCAGTACTTC.

This chain joins TRBV3-1 and TRBJ2-5; D ambiguous. V was cut by 3 bases and J by 4 bases, with 9 bases left in between. Germline V gene lookup returns CDR1 LGHDT and CDR2 YNNKEL (reference sequence). The CDR3 runs to 13 residues. The chain's CDR3 is CASSHSVAETQYF. CDR3 nucleotides: TGTGCCAGCAGCCATTCAGTGGCAGAGACCCAGTACTTC.

This chain uses TRBV29-1 with TRBJ2-1, with a weak D call TRBD1 (6 bases). This CDR3 comprises 14 residues. The germline V gene has CDR1 SQVTM and CDR2 ANQGSEA. The V gene lost 7 bases and the J gene lost 0 bases, with 13 bases spanning the gap. Written as DNA, the CDR3 is TGCAGCGGACAGGAGTGGAGCTCCTACAATGAGCAGTTCTTC. Translating it yields CSGQEWSSYNEQFF.

This clonotype has more than one count but fewer than ten. The chain recombines TRBV7-2 with TRBJ2-7; D is perhaps TRBD1 or TRBD2 (5 bases each). The ends were cut back, 2 bases at V and 4 bases at J, with 15 bases in the middle. Per germline, CDR1 SGHTA and CDR2 FQGNSA. There are 15 residues in the CDR3. The DNA of the CDR3 is TGTGCCAGCAGCTTAAATTGGGGGTCTGAATACGAGCAGTACTTC. It codes for CASSLNWGSEYEQYF.